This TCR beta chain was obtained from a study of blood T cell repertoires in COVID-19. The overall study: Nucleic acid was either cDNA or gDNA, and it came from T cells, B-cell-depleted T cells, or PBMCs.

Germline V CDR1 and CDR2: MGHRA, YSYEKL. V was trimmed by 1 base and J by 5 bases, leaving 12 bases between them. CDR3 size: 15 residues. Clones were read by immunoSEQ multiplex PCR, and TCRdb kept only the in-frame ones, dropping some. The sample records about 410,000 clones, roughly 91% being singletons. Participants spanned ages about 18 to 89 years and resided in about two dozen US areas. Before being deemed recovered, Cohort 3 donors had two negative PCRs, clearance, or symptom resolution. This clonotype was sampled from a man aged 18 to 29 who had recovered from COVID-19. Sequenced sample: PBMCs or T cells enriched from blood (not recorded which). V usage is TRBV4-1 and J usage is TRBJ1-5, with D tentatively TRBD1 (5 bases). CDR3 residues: CASSQGQGGHQPQHF. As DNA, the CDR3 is TGCGCCAGCAGCCAAGGGCAGGGAGGCCATCAGCCCCAGCATTTT.